This T cell receptor beta chain derives from a study of T cells in tuberculosis. Across the study: The T cells targeted glucose monomycolate, a mycobacterial lipid, via CD1B.

The CDR3 is made up of 12 amino acids. V was shortened by 2 bases and J by 8 bases, with 9 bases between the two germline ends. Germline assignment: CDR1 MNHEY and CDR2 SVGAGI. The table lists this clone with a count of one. Its specificity is not known. Study-wide points: Smaller alpha distances in active tuberculosis partly reflected shorter CDR3-alpha lengths.

At study entry, adolescents had tuberculin skin tests and IGRA screening. Each clinical donor contributed on average around 100,000 T cells from unsorted cryopreserved PBMC. TCRdb's copy holds only in-frame clones and misses some; the assay was immunoSEQ multiplex PCR. The sample has 30,000 to 45,000 clones, about 94% seen once. The source is a donor aged 10-30 years with latent tuberculosis or without tuberculosis infection. Sequenced material: PBMCs. This chain links TRBV6-5 with TRBJ1-2; a possible D gene is TRBD1 (5 bases). CDR3: CASSYGTDGYTF. CDR3 nucleotide sequence: TGTGCCAGCAGTTACGGGACTGACGGCTACACCTTC.